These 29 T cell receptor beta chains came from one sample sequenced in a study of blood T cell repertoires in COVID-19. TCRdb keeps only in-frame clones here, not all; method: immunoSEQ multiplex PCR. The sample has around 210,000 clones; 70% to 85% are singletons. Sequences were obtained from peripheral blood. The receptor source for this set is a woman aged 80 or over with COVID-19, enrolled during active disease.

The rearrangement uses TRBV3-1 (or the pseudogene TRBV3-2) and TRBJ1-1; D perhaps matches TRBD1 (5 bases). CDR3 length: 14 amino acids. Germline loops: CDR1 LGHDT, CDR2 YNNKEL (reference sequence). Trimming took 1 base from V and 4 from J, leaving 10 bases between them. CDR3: CASSQVGGRTEAFF. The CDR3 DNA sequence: TGTGCCAGCAGCCAAGTGGGGGGTCGCACTGAAGCTTTCTTT.

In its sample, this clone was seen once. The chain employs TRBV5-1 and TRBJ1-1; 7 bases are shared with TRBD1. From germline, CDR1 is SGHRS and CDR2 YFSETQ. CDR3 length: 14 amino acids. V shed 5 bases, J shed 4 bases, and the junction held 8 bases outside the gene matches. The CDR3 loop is CASRLDRDATEAFF. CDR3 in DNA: TGCGCCAGCAGACTCGACAGGGACGCCACTGAAGCTTTCTTT.

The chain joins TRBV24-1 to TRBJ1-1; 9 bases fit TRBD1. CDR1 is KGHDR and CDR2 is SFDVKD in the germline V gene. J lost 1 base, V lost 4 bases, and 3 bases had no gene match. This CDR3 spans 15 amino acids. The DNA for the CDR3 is TGTGCCACCAGTGACCCGGGACAGGGGAACACTGAAGCTTTCTTT. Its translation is CATSDPGQGNTEAFF.

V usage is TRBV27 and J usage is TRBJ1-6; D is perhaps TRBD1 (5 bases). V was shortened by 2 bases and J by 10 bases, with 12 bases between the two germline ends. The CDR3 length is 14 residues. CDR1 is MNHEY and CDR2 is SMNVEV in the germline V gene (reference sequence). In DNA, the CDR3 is TGTGCCAGCAGTTTAAGGGGCAGAGGATCACCCCTCCACTTT. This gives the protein CASSLRGRGSPLHF.

The CDR3 nucleotides read TGTGCCAGTAGTATAACGAGCGACTCCTACAATGAGCAGTTCTTC. It encodes CASSITSDSYNEQFF. The gene calls are TRBV19 and TRBJ2-1; no reliable D call. CDR1 is LNHDA and CDR2 is SQIVND in the germline V gene (reference sequence). The CDR3 contains 15 residues. Trimming cost V 2 bases and J 0 bases, with 8 bases left between them.

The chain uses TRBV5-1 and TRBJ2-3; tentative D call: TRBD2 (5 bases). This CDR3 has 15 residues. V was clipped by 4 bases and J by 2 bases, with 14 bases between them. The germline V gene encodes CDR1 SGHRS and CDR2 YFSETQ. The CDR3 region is CASSGLGVVTDTQYF. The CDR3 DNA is TGCGCCAGCAGCGGCCTCGGGGTGGTCACAGATACGCAGTATTTT.

The CDR3 spells CASSPSGAFGNEKLFF. DNA of the CDR3: TGTGCCAGCAGCCCATCAGGGGCTTTTGGTAATGAAAAACTGTTTTTT. This sequence joins TRBV7-9 and TRBJ1-4; tentative D call: TRBD1 (6 bases). Trimming stripped 5 bases from V and 4 bases from J, with 17 bases between. This CDR3 contains 16 residues. CDR1 and CDR2 from the germline V gene are SEHNR and FQNEAQ (reference sequence). Looking up the rest from reference TRBV7-9 and TRBJ1-4 gives the full variable domain: DTGVSQNPRHKITKRGQNVTFRCDPISEHNRLYWYRQTLGQGPEFLTYFQNEAQLEKSRLLSDRFSAERPKGSFSTLEIQRTEQGDSAMYLCASSPSGAFGNEKLFFGSGTQLSVL.

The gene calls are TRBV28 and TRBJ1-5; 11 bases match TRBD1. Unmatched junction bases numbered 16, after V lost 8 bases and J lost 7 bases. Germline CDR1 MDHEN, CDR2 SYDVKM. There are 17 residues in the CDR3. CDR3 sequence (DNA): TGTGCCAGCCGTGTTACTACCGGGACAGGGGGAAGGCAGCCCCAGCATTTT. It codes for CASRVTTGTGGRQPQHF.

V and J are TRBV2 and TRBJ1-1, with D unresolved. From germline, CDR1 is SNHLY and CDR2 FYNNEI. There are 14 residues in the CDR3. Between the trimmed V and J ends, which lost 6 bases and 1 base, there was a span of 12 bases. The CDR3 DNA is TGTGCCAGCAGGGCGGACTTTCCGAACACTGAAGCTTTCTTT. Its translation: CASRADFPNTEAFF. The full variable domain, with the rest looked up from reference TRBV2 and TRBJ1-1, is EPEVTQTPSHQVTQMGQEVILRCVPISNHLYFYWYRQILGQKVEFLVSFYNNEISEKSEIFDDQFSVERPDGSNFTLKIRSTKLEDSAMYFCASRADFPNTEAFFGQGTRLTVV.

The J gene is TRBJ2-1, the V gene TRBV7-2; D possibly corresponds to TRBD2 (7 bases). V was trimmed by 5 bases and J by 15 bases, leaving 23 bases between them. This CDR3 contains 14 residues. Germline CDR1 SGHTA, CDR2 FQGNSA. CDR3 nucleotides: TGTGCCAGCAGCCAAAGTGGGGGGGGCACGTCGTCGTTCTTC. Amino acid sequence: CASSQSGGGTSSFF. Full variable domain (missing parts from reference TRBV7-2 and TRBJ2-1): GAGVSQSPSNKVTEKGKDVELRCDPISGHTALYWYRQSLGQGLEFLIYFQGNSAPDKSGLPSDRFSAERTGGSVSTLTIQRTQQEDSAVYLCASSQSGGGTSSFFGPGTRLTVL.

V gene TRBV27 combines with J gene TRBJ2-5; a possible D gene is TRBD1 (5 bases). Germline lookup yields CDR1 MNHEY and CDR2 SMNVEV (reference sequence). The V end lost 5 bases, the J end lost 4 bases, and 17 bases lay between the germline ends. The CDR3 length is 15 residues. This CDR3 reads CASSIARGLGETQYF. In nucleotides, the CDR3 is TGTGCCAGCAGTATCGCAAGGGGTCTAGGAGAGACCCAGTACTTC.

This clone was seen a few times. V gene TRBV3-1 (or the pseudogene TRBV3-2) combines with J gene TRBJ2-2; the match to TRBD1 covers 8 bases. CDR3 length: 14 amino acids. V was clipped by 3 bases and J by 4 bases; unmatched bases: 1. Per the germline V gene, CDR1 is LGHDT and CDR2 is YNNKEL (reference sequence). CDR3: CASSHTGGTGELFF. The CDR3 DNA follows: TGTGCCAGCAGCCACACAGGGGGCACCGGGGAGCTGTTTTTT.

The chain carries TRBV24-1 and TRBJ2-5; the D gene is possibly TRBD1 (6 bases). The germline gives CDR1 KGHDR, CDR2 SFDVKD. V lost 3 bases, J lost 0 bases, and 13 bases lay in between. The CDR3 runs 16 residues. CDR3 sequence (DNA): TGTGCCACCAGTGATACGTACGACAGGTACCAAGAGACCCAGTACTTC. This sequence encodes CATSDTYDRYQETQYF.

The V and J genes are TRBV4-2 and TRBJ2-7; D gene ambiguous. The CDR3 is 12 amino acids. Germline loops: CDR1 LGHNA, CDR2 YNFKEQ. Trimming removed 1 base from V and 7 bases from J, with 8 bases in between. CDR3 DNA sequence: TGTGCCAGCAGCCAAGTACCGCAGGAGCAGTACTTC. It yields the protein CASSQVPQEQYF.

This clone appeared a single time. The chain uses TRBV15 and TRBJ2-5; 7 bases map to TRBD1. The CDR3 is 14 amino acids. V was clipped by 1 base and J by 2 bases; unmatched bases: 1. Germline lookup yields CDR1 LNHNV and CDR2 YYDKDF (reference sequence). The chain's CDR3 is CATSRGTGQETQYF. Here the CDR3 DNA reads TGTGCCACCAGCAGAGGGACAGGACAAGAGACCCAGTACTTC.

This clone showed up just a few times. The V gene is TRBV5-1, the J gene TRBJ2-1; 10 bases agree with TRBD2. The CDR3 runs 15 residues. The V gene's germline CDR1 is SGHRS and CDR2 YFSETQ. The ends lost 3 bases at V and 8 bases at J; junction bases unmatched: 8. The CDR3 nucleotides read TGCGCCAGCAGCTCACTAGCGGGGAATTTTGATGAGCAGTTCTTC. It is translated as CASSSLAGNFDEQFF.

The CDR3 reads CASSRTRQPNTGELFF. CDR3 bases: TGTGCCAGCTCACGGACTCGGCAGCCCAACACCGGGGAGCTGTTTTTT. The chain has TRBV18 and TRBJ2-2, with a weak D call TRBD2 (5 bases). Germline CDR1 and CDR2: KGHSH and LQKENI. The CDR3 totals 16 residues. V was trimmed by 4 bases and J by 2 bases, leaving 14 bases between them.

The CDR3 DNA reads TGTGCCAGCAGCTGGGGACAGGGGAACAATGAGCAGTTCTTC. Protein sequence: CASSWGQGNNEQFF. The chain is built from TRBV7-9 and TRBJ2-1; 10 positions match TRBD1. The V gene's germline CDR1 is SEHNR and CDR2 FQNEAQ (reference sequence). The CDR3 runs to 14 residues. V dropped 4 bases and J dropped 5; count of bases not matched to a gene: 2.

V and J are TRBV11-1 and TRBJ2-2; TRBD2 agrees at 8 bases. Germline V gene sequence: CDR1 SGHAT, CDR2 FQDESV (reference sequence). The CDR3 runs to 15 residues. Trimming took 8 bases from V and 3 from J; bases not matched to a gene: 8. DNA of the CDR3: TGTGCCAGCGCCCAGCGGGAGAGGTACACCGGGGAGCTGTTTTTT. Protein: CASAQRERYTGELFF.

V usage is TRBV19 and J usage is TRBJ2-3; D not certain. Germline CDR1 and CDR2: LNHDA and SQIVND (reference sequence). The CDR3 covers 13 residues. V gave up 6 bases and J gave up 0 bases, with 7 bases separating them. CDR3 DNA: TGTGCCAGTAGGGTGGGCAGCACAGATACGCAGTATTTT. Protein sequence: CASRVGSTDTQYF.

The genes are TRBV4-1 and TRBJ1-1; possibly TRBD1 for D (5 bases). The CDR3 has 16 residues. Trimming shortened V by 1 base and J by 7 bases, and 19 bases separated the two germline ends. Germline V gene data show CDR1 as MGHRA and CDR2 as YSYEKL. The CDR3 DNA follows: TGCGCCAGCAGCCAAGGCTTCTCAGGGCGCGGCGGTGAAGCTTTCTTT. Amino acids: CASSQGFSGRGGEAFF.

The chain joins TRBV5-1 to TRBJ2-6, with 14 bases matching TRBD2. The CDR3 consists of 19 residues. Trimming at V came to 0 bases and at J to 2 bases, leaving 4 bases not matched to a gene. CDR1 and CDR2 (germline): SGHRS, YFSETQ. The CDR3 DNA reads TGCGCCAGCAGCTTGGATGGACTAGCGGGGGGTACTGGGGCCAACGTCCTGACTTTC. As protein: CASSLDGLAGGTGANVLTF. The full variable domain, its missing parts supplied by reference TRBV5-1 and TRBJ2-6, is KAGVTQTPRYLIKTRGQQVTLSCSPISGHRSVSWYQQTPGQGLQFLFEYFSETQRNKGNFPGRFSGRQFSNSRSEMNVSTLELGDSALYLCASSLDGLAGGTGANVLTFGAGSRLTVL.

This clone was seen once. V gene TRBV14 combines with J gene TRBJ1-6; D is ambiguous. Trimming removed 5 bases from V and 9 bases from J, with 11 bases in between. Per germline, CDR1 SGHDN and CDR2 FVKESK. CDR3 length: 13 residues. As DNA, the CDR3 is TGTGCCAGCAGCGTGGAGGGTGGTTCACCCCTCCACTTT. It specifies CASSVEGGSPLHF.

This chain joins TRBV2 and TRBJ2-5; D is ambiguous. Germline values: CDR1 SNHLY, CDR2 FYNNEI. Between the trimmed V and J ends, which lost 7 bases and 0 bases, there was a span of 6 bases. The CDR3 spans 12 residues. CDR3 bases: TGTGCCAGCAACAGTTACCAAGAGACCCAGTACTTC. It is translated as CASNSYQETQYF.

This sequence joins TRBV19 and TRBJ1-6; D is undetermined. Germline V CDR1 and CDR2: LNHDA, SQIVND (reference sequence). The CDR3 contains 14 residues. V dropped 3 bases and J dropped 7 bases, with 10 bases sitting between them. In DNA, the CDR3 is TGTGCCAGTAGTATTCCGGGGATGAATTCACCCCTCCACTTT. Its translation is CASSIPGMNSPLHF. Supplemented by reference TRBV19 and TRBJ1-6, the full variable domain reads DGGITQSPKYLFRKEGQNVTLSCEQNLNHDAMYWYRQDPGQGLRLIYYSQIVNDFQKGDIAEGYSVSREKKESFPLTVTSAQKNPTAFYLCASSIPGMNSPLHFGNGTRLTVT.

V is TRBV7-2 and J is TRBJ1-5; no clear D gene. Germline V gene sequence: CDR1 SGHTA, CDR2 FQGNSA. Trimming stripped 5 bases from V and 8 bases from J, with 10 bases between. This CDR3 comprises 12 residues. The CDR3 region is CASSVSNKPQHF. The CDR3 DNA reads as TGTGCCAGCAGCGTTTCAAACAAGCCCCAGCATTTT. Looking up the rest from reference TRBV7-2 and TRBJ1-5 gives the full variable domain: GAGVSQSPSNKVTEKGKDVELRCDPISGHTALYWYRQSLGQGLEFLIYFQGNSAPDKSGLPSDRFSAERTGGSVSTLTIQRTQQEDSAVYLCASSVSNKPQHFGDGTRLSIL.

The CDR3 here is CASSDRASQPQHF. CDR3 DNA sequence: TGTGCCAGCTCAGACAGGGCTTCTCAGCCCCAGCATTTT. The chain has TRBV6-5 and TRBJ1-5, with 7 bases that match TRBD1. CDR3 length equals 13 residues. Germline CDR1 is MNHEY and CDR2 is SVGAGI. The V segment lost 8 bases and the J segment 6 bases; nucleotides outside the gene matches: 7.

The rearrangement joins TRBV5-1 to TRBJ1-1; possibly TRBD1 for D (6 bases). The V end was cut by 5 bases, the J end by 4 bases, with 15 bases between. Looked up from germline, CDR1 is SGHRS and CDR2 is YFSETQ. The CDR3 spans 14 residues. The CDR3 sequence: CASSSQGLGTEAFF. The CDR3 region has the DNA TGCGCCAGCAGTTCCCAGGGGTTGGGCACTGAAGCTTTCTTT. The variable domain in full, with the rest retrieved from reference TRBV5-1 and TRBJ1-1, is KAGVTQTPRYLIKTRGQQVTLSCSPISGHRSVSWYQQTPGQGLQFLFEYFSETQRNKGNFPGRFSGRQFSNSRSEMNVSTLELGDSALYLCASSSQGLGTEAFFGQGTRLTVV.

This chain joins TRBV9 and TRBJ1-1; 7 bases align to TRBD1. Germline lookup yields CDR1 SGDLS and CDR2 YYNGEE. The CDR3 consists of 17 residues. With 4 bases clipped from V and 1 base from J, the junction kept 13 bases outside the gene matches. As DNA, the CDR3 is TGTGCCAGCAGCCCTAACTACAGACAGGGAAAGAACACTGAAGCTTTCTTT. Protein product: CASSPNYRQGKNTEAFF.